Listed below are T cell receptor beta chains from one sample, sequenced in a study of response to subunit inactivated influenza vaccine. TCRdb analysed the RT-PCR reads with MiXCR anew, one entry per CDR3 protein. The sample contains a few hundred thousand distinct CDR3 sequences, about 11% of which appear only once. This same sample was also taken into another study, of T cells expressing NK-cell markers.

Here the sequenced sample was PBMCs from blood, taken on the day of vaccination. Every receptor here comes from a man aged 45 to 65 who received an inactivated influenza vaccine. Each CDR3 is given with its conserved first and last residue. Fields, in order: CDR3 DNA, CDR3 protein, clone size, J gene, V gene, D gene. The D gene is left open where the match is weak. Where a row states a size, it is once, few, many or the class of an expanded clone; other rows omit it.

CDR3nt: TGTGCCAGCAGCGTAGAAATTGGACAGGGTACTAGGGAGCTGTTTTTT; CDR3aa: CASSVEIGQGTRELFF; abundance: NA; j_gene: TRBJ2-2; v_gene: TRBV9; d_gene: TRBD1
CDR3nt: TGTGCCAGCAGCTTGGGGACAGGGGGTTTCAGCCAGCCCCAGCATTTT; CDR3aa: CASSLGTGGFSQPQHF; abundance: many; j_gene: TRBJ1-5; v_gene: TRBV7-2; d_gene: TRBD1
CDR3nt: TGCAGTGAATCCGGGATTGCAATGTACGAGCAGTACTTC; CDR3aa: CSESGIAMYEQYF; abundance: few; j_gene: TRBJ2-7; v_gene: TRBV20-1; d_gene: NA
CDR3nt: TGTGCCAGCACCGAGAGGGGGGCGGGTACCGGGGAGCTGTTTTTT; CDR3aa: CASTERGAGTGELFF; abundance: NA; j_gene: TRBJ2-2; v_gene: TRBV6-1; d_gene: NA
CDR3nt: TGTGCCAGCAGCTTCGCCCAGGGGGGGCGTGGTGGCTACACCTTC; CDR3aa: CASSFAQGGRGGYTF; abundance: NA; j_gene: TRBJ1-2; v_gene: TRBV7-2; d_gene: TRBD1
CDR3nt: TGTGCCAGCAGTTCGAGGACCCGTGAGAGCTCCTACAATGAGCAGTTCTTC; CDR3aa: CASSSRTRESSYNEQFF; abundance: NA; j_gene: TRBJ2-1; v_gene: TRBV28; d_gene: NA
CDR3nt: TGCAGTGCTAGGCAGCCGGGACAGAGATATCAGCCCCAGCATTTT; CDR3aa: CSARQPGQRYQPQHF; abundance: NA; j_gene: TRBJ1-5; v_gene: TRBV20-1; d_gene: TRBD1
CDR3nt: TGTGCCAGCAGTATAGCCAGAAAGACCGGGGAGCTGTTTTTT; CDR3aa: CASSIARKTGELFF; abundance: few; j_gene: TRBJ2-2; v_gene: TRBV2; d_gene: NA
CDR3nt: TGTGCCAGCAGCGTCGTCGGTCCCAGCCAAGAGACCCAGTACTTC; CDR3aa: CASSVVGPSQETQYF; abundance: NA; j_gene: TRBJ2-5; v_gene: TRBV21-1; d_gene: NA
CDR3nt: TGCAGTGCTAGAGGGCGTACCTACGAGCAGTACTTC; CDR3aa: CSARGRTYEQYF; abundance: NA; j_gene: TRBJ2-7; v_gene: TRBV20-1; d_gene: NA
CDR3nt: TGCGCCAGCAGAGCGGACACTAGCACAGATACGCAGTATTTT; CDR3aa: CASRADTSTDTQYF; abundance: many; j_gene: TRBJ2-3; v_gene: TRBV5-1; d_gene: NA
CDR3nt: TGCGCCAGCAGCCAAGAACTGGGGGGAGGTATGCATTTT; CDR3aa: CASSQELGGGMHF; abundance: NA; j_gene: TRBJ1-5; v_gene: TRBV4-1; d_gene: NA
CDR3nt: TGTGCCAGCAGCTTAGGACCCACCCTCCGTGGTACTGAAGCTTTCTTT; CDR3aa: CASSLGPTLRGTEAFF; abundance: few; j_gene: TRBJ1-1; v_gene: TRBV11-2; d_gene: NA
CDR3nt: TGCGCCAGCAGCTTGGGAGCAGGAGTCTCCTACAATGAGCAGTTCTTC; CDR3aa: CASSLGAGVSYNEQFF; abundance: NA; j_gene: TRBJ2-1; v_gene: TRBV5-1; d_gene: NA
CDR3nt: TGCGCCAGCAGCCGGAACCGGGCCAACTACGAGCAGTACTTC; CDR3aa: CASSRNRANYEQYF; abundance: few; j_gene: TRBJ2-7; v_gene: TRBV4-3; d_gene: NA
CDR3nt: TGCAGTGCGCTTCGACTAGCGGGAGTCATCGGCAATGAGCAGTTCTTC; CDR3aa: CSALRLAGVIGNEQFF; abundance: NA; j_gene: TRBJ2-1; v_gene: TRBV20-1; d_gene: TRBD2
CDR3nt: TGCAGCGTCTCAAATGGGGGGCGCACCGGGGAGCTGTTTTTT; CDR3aa: CSVSNGGRTGELFF; abundance: few; j_gene: TRBJ2-2; v_gene: TRBV29-1; d_gene: NA
CDR3nt: TGTGCCACCAGCAGGGGAGTAGCGGGAGGGGCCGGGGAGCTGTTTTTT; CDR3aa: CATSRGVAGGAGELFF; abundance: few; j_gene: TRBJ2-2; v_gene: TRBV15; d_gene: TRBD2
CDR3nt: TGCAGTGCTAGAAAGAATGAGCAGTTCTTC; CDR3aa: CSARKNEQFF; abundance: NA; j_gene: TRBJ2-1; v_gene: TRBV20-1; d_gene: NA
CDR3nt: TGCAGTGCTAGAGATCCGAGACAGGGCACTGAAGCTTTCTTT; CDR3aa: CSARDPRQGTEAFF; abundance: NA; j_gene: TRBJ1-1; v_gene: TRBV20-1; d_gene: TRBD1
CDR3nt: TGCGCCAGCAGCCCAACTAGCAAACAAGAGACCCAGTACTTC; CDR3aa: CASSPTSKQETQYF; abundance: few; j_gene: TRBJ2-5; v_gene: TRBV5-1; d_gene: NA
CDR3nt: TGCAGCGTTGCCGGACAGGGTCATGGGGGGGAGCTGTTTTTT; CDR3aa: CSVAGQGHGGELFF; abundance: NA; j_gene: TRBJ2-2; v_gene: TRBV29-1; d_gene: TRBD1
CDR3nt: TGTGCCAGCAGTTTATCCATCTTGAGGGGGCGCAATGAGCAGTTCTTC; CDR3aa: CASSLSILRGRNEQFF; abundance: NA; j_gene: TRBJ2-1; v_gene: TRBV28; d_gene: TRBD1
CDR3nt: TGCGCCAGCAGGCGCGACAGCCGTTCCGAGCAGTACTTC; CDR3aa: CASRRDSRSEQYF; abundance: NA; j_gene: TRBJ2-7; v_gene: TRBV5-1; d_gene: NA
CDR3nt: TGTGCCAGCAGACTACGGACTACCTACAATGAGCAGTTCTTC; CDR3aa: CASRLRTTYNEQFF; abundance: NA; j_gene: TRBJ2-1; v_gene: TRBV6-1; d_gene: NA
CDR3nt: TGTGCCAGTAGGGCCCACACCGGGGAGCTGTTTTTT; CDR3aa: CASRAHTGELFF; abundance: NA; j_gene: TRBJ2-2; v_gene: TRBV19; d_gene: NA
CDR3nt: TGTGCCAGCAGTCATGGTTCGGGACTCTCATTTTTT; CDR3aa: CASSHGSGLSFF; abundance: few; j_gene: TRBJ2-2; v_gene: TRBV7-8; d_gene: NA
CDR3nt: TGTGCCAGCAGCCATTGGGCGGGAGTCTCCTACAATGAGCAGTTCTTC; CDR3aa: CASSHWAGVSYNEQFF; abundance: few; j_gene: TRBJ2-1; v_gene: TRBV14; d_gene: TRBD2
CDR3nt: TGTGCCAGCAGCCCAGCGTGGAGTAGCGGGAGAGTAGGGGAGCAGTTCTTC; CDR3aa: CASSPAWSSGRVGEQFF; abundance: few; j_gene: TRBJ2-1; v_gene: TRBV6-1; d_gene: TRBD2
CDR3nt: TGTGCCAGCAGCTTAGTAGGGGACAGCCTCTCCTACAATGAGCAGTTCTTC; CDR3aa: CASSLVGDSLSYNEQFF; abundance: many; j_gene: TRBJ2-1; v_gene: TRBV7-8; d_gene: TRBD1
CDR3nt: TGCGCCAGCAGCTTGGAGGCTACAACTACAATGAGGCAGTTCTTC; CDR3aa: CASSLEATTTMRQFF; abundance: many; j_gene: TRBJ2-1; v_gene: TRBV5-1; d_gene: NA
CDR3nt: TGTGCCAGCCGTCGGTTCTCGAATGAAAAACTGTTTTTT; CDR3aa: CASRRFSNEKLFF; abundance: many; j_gene: TRBJ1-4; v_gene: TRBV6-2/TRBV6-3; d_gene: NA
CDR3nt: TGCGCCAGCAGCCAAGGACAGGGGGCGGGTTCACCCCTCCACTTT; CDR3aa: CASSQGQGAGSPLHF; abundance: many; j_gene: TRBJ1-6; v_gene: TRBV4-1; d_gene: TRBD1
CDR3nt: TGTGCCAGCAGCTTAGCCTATCGGGATACTGAAGCTTTCTTT; CDR3aa: CASSLAYRDTEAFF; abundance: NA; j_gene: TRBJ1-1; v_gene: TRBV7-2; d_gene: NA
CDR3nt: TGTGCCAGCAGCTACCCCCAGGGGAATTCACCCCTCCACTTT; CDR3aa: CASSYPQGNSPLHF; abundance: NA; j_gene: TRBJ1-6; v_gene: TRBV28; d_gene: NA
CDR3nt: TGTGCCAGCAGTTTAGCGGGCCCAACCTACAATGAGCAGTTCTTC; CDR3aa: CASSLAGPTYNEQFF; abundance: NA; j_gene: TRBJ2-1; v_gene: TRBV12-3/TRBV12-4; d_gene: NA
CDR3nt: TGTGCCAGCAGTTGGGGGTCCAACTCTGGGGCCAACGTCCTGACTTTC; CDR3aa: CASSWGSNSGANVLTF; abundance: many; j_gene: TRBJ2-6; v_gene: TRBV6-5; d_gene: NA
CDR3nt: TGCGCCAGCAGTATATTACAGGGTACTGAAGCTTTCTTT; CDR3aa: CASSILQGTEAFF; abundance: few; j_gene: TRBJ1-1; v_gene: TRBV4-3; d_gene: NA
CDR3nt: TGCGCCAGCAGCCCAGAGGGGGGTTTCGGCAATGAGCAGTTCTTC; CDR3aa: CASSPEGGFGNEQFF; abundance: few; j_gene: TRBJ2-1; v_gene: TRBV5-1; d_gene: NA
CDR3nt: TGTGCCAGCAGCCTAAAGAGGACTAGCGGGAGATCTGATACGCAGTATTTT; CDR3aa: CASSLKRTSGRSDTQYF; abundance: NA; j_gene: TRBJ2-3; v_gene: TRBV7-9; d_gene: TRBD2
CDR3nt: TGTGCCAGCAGTCAGGACGTACCCTATGGCTACACCTTC; CDR3aa: CASSQDVPYGYTF; abundance: few; j_gene: TRBJ1-2; v_gene: TRBV6-1; d_gene: NA
CDR3nt: TGTGCCAGCAGCTGGGGGCGACTAGCGGACTACACAGATACGCAGTATTTT; CDR3aa: CASSWGRLADYTDTQYF; abundance: NA; j_gene: TRBJ2-3; v_gene: TRBV5-8; d_gene: TRBD2
CDR3nt: TGCAGTGCTAGAGATGCAAAGGGCGCAGATACGCAGTATTTT; CDR3aa: CSARDAKGADTQYF; abundance: few; j_gene: TRBJ2-3; v_gene: TRBV20-1; d_gene: NA
CDR3nt: TGTGCCAGCCTGGCAGGGGGCAACACTGAAGCTTTCTTT; CDR3aa: CASLAGGNTEAFF; abundance: NA; j_gene: TRBJ1-1; v_gene: TRBV12-3/TRBV12-4; d_gene: TRBD1
CDR3nt: TGCGCCAGCAGCCCCGGGGGGGCGACCTACAATGAGCAGTTCTTC; CDR3aa: CASSPGGATYNEQFF; abundance: NA; j_gene: TRBJ2-1; v_gene: TRBV5-1; d_gene: TRBD2
CDR3nt: TGTGCCACCGTTTCCGGAACTACGAACACCGGGGAGCTGTTTTTT; CDR3aa: CATVSGTTNTGELFF; abundance: few; j_gene: TRBJ2-2; v_gene: TRBV6-1; d_gene: NA
CDR3nt: TGCAGCGTTGAAGGGGACAGGCCTTCGGGGGAGCAGTACTTC; CDR3aa: CSVEGDRPSGEQYF; abundance: few; j_gene: TRBJ2-7; v_gene: TRBV29-1; d_gene: TRBD1
CDR3nt: TGTGCCAGTAGATTGAACTATCAAGAGACCCAGTACTTC; CDR3aa: CASRLNYQETQYF; abundance: NA; j_gene: TRBJ2-5; v_gene: TRBV19; d_gene: NA
CDR3nt: TGTGCCAGCACCCGCGGGGGCGCGGGCTATGGCTACACCTTC; CDR3aa: CASTRGGAGYGYTF; abundance: few; j_gene: TRBJ1-2; v_gene: TRBV12-3/TRBV12-4; d_gene: NA
CDR3nt: TGCGCCAGCAGCCAGGGACTACTACAAGAGACCCAGTACTTC; CDR3aa: CASSQGLLQETQYF; abundance: many; j_gene: TRBJ2-5; v_gene: TRBV5-1; d_gene: TRBD2
CDR3nt: TGCGCCAGCAGCTTGGACGGGAGGGACACCGGGGAGCTGTTTTTT; CDR3aa: CASSLDGRDTGELFF; abundance: NA; j_gene: TRBJ2-2; v_gene: TRBV5-1; d_gene: TRBD2
CDR3nt: TGTGCCAGCAGCTTAAGCGGGAGTAGTACCGGGGAGCTGTTTTTT; CDR3aa: CASSLSGSSTGELFF; abundance: few; j_gene: TRBJ2-2; v_gene: TRBV7-2; d_gene: TRBD2
CDR3nt: TGTGCCAGCAGGTTCCCAGGCGGAAACACCATATATTTT; CDR3aa: CASRFPGGNTIYF; abundance: many; j_gene: TRBJ1-3; v_gene: TRBV12-3/TRBV12-4; d_gene: NA